These T cell receptor beta chains were read from a single sample in a study of T cells after yellow fever vaccination. One entry per CDR3 protein, called by TCRdb with MiXCR from the 5' RACE reads. The sample consists of fewer than 650,000 distinct CDR3 sequences, about a fifth of them appearing once. The sequences come from PBMCs, collected approximately 22 days after the first yellow fever vaccination. These receptors all come from a man between 18 and 29 years old who received the YFV17D yellow fever vaccine. Both conserved end residues are trimmed from each CDR3. Each record gives: J gene, V gene, CDR3 protein.

>TRBJ1-1|TRBV29-1
SVEDRGRTF
>TRBJ1-3|TRBV6-5
ASSYLGIGNTIY
>TRBJ1-4|TRBV12-3/TRBV12-4
ASSFSVVEEKLF
>TRBJ2-5|TRBV4-2
ASSNGGAAETQY
>TRBJ2-6|TRBV12-3/TRBV12-4
ASRLGQGSSGANVLT
>TRBJ2-1|TRBV5-1
ASSPIQGYSYNEQF
>TRBJ2-7|TRBV27
ASSLTYDTFYEQY
>TRBJ1-4|TRBV5-1
ASSPGQQVNEKLF
>TRBJ2-2|TRBV7-7
ASSMGGTGELF
>TRBJ2-3|TRBV29-1
SVEPAGIRADTQY
>TRBJ1-6|TRBV5-1
ASSWTTLTGSSPLH
>TRBJ1-1|TRBV20-1
SAKTGGGGTEAF
>TRBJ2-7|TRBV19
ASSTRQGRTYEQY
>TRBJ1-6|TRBV20-1
SAPLLANNSPLH
>TRBJ1-6|TRBV7-6
ASSLGQGGTNSPLH
>TRBJ2-3|TRBV7-2
ASRATDTQY
>TRBJ2-7|TRBV11-2
ASSVDRGHEQY
>TRBJ1-2|TRBV6-1
ASRSQGTYGYT
>TRBJ2-3|TRBV12-3/TRBV12-4
ASTNTVDTQY
>TRBJ2-3|TRBV7-9
ASSLIVGNTDTQY
>TRBJ2-1|TRBV20-1
SATLTRDGLNEQF
>TRBJ2-2|TRBV15
ATSRVNTGELF
>TRBJ2-1|TRBV4-1
ASSQPGAEQF
>TRBJ2-4|TRBV12-3/TRBV12-4
AISLPTGADIAKNIQY
>TRBJ1-6|TRBV20-1
SAEDTDRGYILYH
>TRBJ2-7|TRBV2
ASRAYYEQY
>TRBJ2-3|TRBV10-3
AIRISGGQVDTQY
>TRBJ1-1|TRBV5-1
ASSLAGGEDTEAF
>TRBJ2-5|TRBV7-6
ASSLSARLATQY
>TRBJ1-5|TRBV3-1
ASSGNRVQPQH
>TRBJ2-1|TRBV9
ASSSPPGQPSSYNEQF
>TRBJ2-1|TRBV5-1
ASSGGTAGEDEQF
>TRBJ2-1|TRBV20-1
SAVDNNEQF